This is a list of T cell receptor beta chains from one sample in a study of beta chain features in type 1 diabetes. Using immunoSEQ multiplex PCR, the repertoire was profiled, and TCRdb retains in-frame clones only, with some absent. The table shows hundreds of thousands of clones, with around an eighth occurring only once. The material sequenced was naive CD4+ T cells from blood. The receptors were gathered from a man aged 18 to 30 with type 1 diabetes. Each CDR3 is given with its conserved first and last residue. D genes are given only for firm matches. A clone size is listed for some rows: how often the clone was seen (once, few, many), or a class if it is expanded.

j_call v_call d_call clone_size cdr3_aa cdr3_nt
TRBJ2-7 TRBV7-9 NA NA CASSLTSGTPQYF TGTGCCAGCAGCTTAACGTCTGGGACTCCTCAGTACTTC
TRBJ2-7 TRBV5-1 TRBD2 few CASSLVGRPKGGRVPYEQYF TGCGCCAGCAGCTTGGTTGGCCGACCGAAAGGCGGGAGAGTACCCTACGAGCAGTACTTC
TRBJ1-2 TRBV7-2 NA few CASSLDFYGYTF TGTGCCAGCAGCTTAGACTTCTATGGCTACACCTTC
TRBJ2-5 TRBV7-9 NA NA CASSLTGVQETQYF TGTGCCAGCAGCCTGACAGGAGTCCAAGAGACCCAGTACTTC
TRBJ2-3 TRBV6-6 NA few CASSYNRDTDTQYF TGTGCCAGCAGTTACAACAGAGACACAGATACGCAGTATTTT
TRBJ2-7 TRBV5-1 NA NA CASSLEVRSYEQYF TGCGCCAGCAGCTTGGAGGTCAGGTCCTACGAGCAGTACTTC
TRBJ1-2 TRBV5-4 NA NA CASSLPVRWASYGYTF TGTGCCAGCAGCTTGCCCGTTCGGTGGGCGAGCTATGGCTACACCTTC
TRBJ1-6 TRBV7-9 TRBD1 few CASSERQGANNSPLHF TGTGCCAGCAGCGAAAGACAGGGGGCGAATAATTCACCCCTCCACTTT
TRBJ2-7 TRBV25-1 NA NA CASSGTAEYYEQYF TGTGCCAGCAGTGGGACAGCGGAGTACTACGAGCAGTACTTC
TRBJ1-1 TRBV5-1 NA NA CASSPGRTVSTEAFF TGCGCCAGCAGCCCCGGGCGCACAGTGTCCACTGAAGCTTTCTTT
TRBJ2-7 TRBV15 NA NA CATSRDSAGTYEQYF TGTGCCACCAGCAGAGATTCGGCAGGAACCTACGAGCAGTACTTC
TRBJ2-7 TRBV2 NA NA CASRLGDINYEQYF TGTGCCAGCAGATTAGGTGACATTAACTACGAGCAGTACTTC
TRBJ2-3 TRBV10-3 NA few CAISEARVRGADTQYF TGTGCCATCAGTGAAGCCAGGGTAAGGGGTGCAGATACGCAGTATTTT
TRBJ1-5 TRBV28 NA NA CASSRGQYRNQPQHF TGTGCCAGCAGCCGAGGACAGTACCGCAATCAGCCCCAGCATTTT
TRBJ2-5 TRBV7-2 NA NA CASSLGSTGSGQETQYF TGTGCCAGCAGCCTTGGGTCCACAGGGTCGGGTCAAGAGACCCAGTACTTC
TRBJ2-3 TRBV5-4 NA NA CASSLMTLGSTDTQYF TGTGCCAGCAGCTTGATGACCCTCGGGAGTACAGATACGCAGTATTTT
TRBJ1-5 TRBV19 NA few CASSVQGNQPQHF TGTGCCAGTAGTGTCCAGGGGAATCAGCCCCAGCATTTT
TRBJ2-2 TRBV5-1 NA NA CASSLAGVTGELFF TGCGCCAGCAGCTTGGCCGGGGTCACCGGGGAGCTGTTTTTT
TRBJ2-5 TRBV5-4 NA NA CASSLVDGEETQYF TGTGCCAGCAGTCTTGTGGACGGAGAAGAGACCCAGTACTTC
TRBJ2-7 TRBV21-1 NA few CASSKALPYPGLASLRGDSYEQYF TGTGCCAGCAGCAAAGCGCTTCCCTATCCGGGACTAGCATCCTTGCGGGGGGATTCCTACGAGCAGTACTTC
TRBJ2-3 TRBV30 TRBD2 NA CAWSAGTSGGADTQYF TGTGCCTGGAGCGCCGGGACTAGCGGGGGGGCAGATACGCAGTATTTT
TRBJ1-2 TRBV4-3 TRBD1 few CASSYRTGDNYGYTF TGCGCCAGCAGCTATCGGACAGGGGATAACTATGGCTACACCTTC
TRBJ2-1 TRBV7-2 TRBD1 few CASSGITGTGNNEQFF TGTGCCAGCAGCGGAATAACCGGGACAGGGAACAATGAGCAGTTCTTC
TRBJ2-1 TRBV19 TRBD2 NA CASSSGSAYNEQFF TGTGCCAGTAGTAGCGGGAGCGCCTACAATGAGCAGTTCTTC
TRBJ1-5 TRBV30 NA NA CAWTGQPNQPQHF TGTGCCTGGACCGGACAGCCTAATCAGCCCCAGCATTTT